This T cell receptor (beta chain) was retrieved from a study of CXCR3-negative and CXCR3-positive naive CD8 T cells (dated by TCRdb to the late 2010s). Broadly, across the study: In total, roughly 140 million TRB reads were obtained, which works out to roughly 1.5 +/- 0.3 million reads per library. Diversity and physicochemical repertoire analyses were performed on some 10 donors pooled from two independent experiments. TRBV-TRBJ cluster analysis included naive subsets from a handful of donors and memory cells from 3 donors.

Each CD8+ T cell subset was flow-sorted in triplicate, with roughly 330,000 cells per subset placed directly into RLT lysis buffer. Naive CD8+ T cells were defined stringently as CD45RO-CCR7+CD27+CD95- to exclude memory contaminants. Using standard density gradient centrifugation, peripheral blood mononuclear cells were isolated from buffy coats. A FACSAria III was used to flow-sort naive CXCR3-negative and CXCR3-positive CD8+ T cells. An RNeasy Mini Kit was used to extract total RNA from the sorted cells. The germline V gene sets CDR1 to SGHVS and CDR2 to FNYEAQ. The CDR3, cysteine through phenylalanine, is 17 amino acids long. The DNA is unrecorded. The reads were generated on a NextSeq 550. The Human TCR Profiling Kit (MiLaboratory) was used to make UMI-labeled 5' RACE TRB cDNA libraries. cDNA synthesis used the entire amount of extracted RNA, and PCR amplification then used the entire amount of cDNA produced. Libraries were prepared in parallel with an identical number of PCR cycles. The paper's processing steps were these. With a requirement of at least two reads per UMI, MIGEC and MiXCR extracted about 50,000 +/- 10,000 unique UMI-labeled TRB cDNA molecules per library. On average, roughly 40,000 +/- 10,000 functional in-frame TRB CDR3 nucleotide clonotypes lacking stop codons were found per library. After downsampling to 5000 UMI-labeled TRB molecules per sample, diversity metrics, including normalized Shannon-Wiener and Chao1, were computed in VDJtools. For the central five CDR3 residues, VDJtools calculated physicochemical properties weighted by clonotype size, namely interaction energy, strength, volume and Kidera factor 4. After the reads were reprocessed by TCRdb, one entry was made per CDR3 protein sequence, with no DNA. The V and J calls and clone size are TCRdb's, not the authors'. For this sample, the table gives 65,000 to 75,000 distinct CDR3 sequences. Clones ranked in the top ten supply 0.71% of the sample.

Findings and caveats that apply to the study as a whole: Both naive subsets had comparably high repertoire diversity, while memory CD8+ T cells had much lower repertoire diversity. TRBV-TRBJ usage was similar between naive CXCR3-negative and CXCR3-positive cells from the same donor, while memory cells showed distinct patterns. Compared with CXCR3-negative naive cells, CXCR3-positive naive cells had TRB CDR3s with higher hydrophobicity (lower Kidera factor 4), lower energy, and higher strength and volume indices. CXCR3 expression partially decreased after cryopreservation, so most assays used freshly isolated PBMCs. Because surface CD5, which is linked to self-reactivity in mice, was comparable between the naive subsets, TCR interaction strength was also inferred from TRB CDR3 physicochemical properties.

Comments on this clonotype: The antigen this receptor binds is unknown.

The chain is encoded by TRBV7-6 joined to TRBJ2-1; TCRdb reports TRBD2, a call that lacks DNA to check it against. The sample taken for sequencing was naive CXCR3+ CD8+ T cells from blood. Taken with the paper, the label for cell subset or site translates to: CD45RO-CCR7+CD27+CD95- naive CD8+ T cells expressing CXCR3 (TNR3+). This TCR was sampled from a human donor in good health. Some clones in this sample may be carry-over from other donors' samples. The CDR3 has the sequence CASSSFIPASAYNEQFF.